These 28 T cell receptor beta chains share one sample of origin, sequenced in a study of T cell responses to AZD1222 COVID-19 vaccine. This table comes from immunoSEQ multiplex PCR, and its TCRdb copy is limited to in-frame clones, with some not included. The sample has 140,000 to 150,000 clones; around 83% are singletons. The specimen was peripheral blood, collected on day 0 of MenACWY control vaccination. All receptors come from an adult in good health.

The gene calls are TRBV28 and TRBJ2-3; D gene ambiguous. Trimming removed 2 bases from V and 4 bases from J, with 10 bases in between. CDR3 size: 14 residues. Germline CDR1 MDHEN, CDR2 SYDVKM. DNA for the CDR3: TGTGCCAGCAGTTTAACCGGGCGCGCAGATACGCAGTATTTT. Translation gives CASSLTGRADTQYF.

This chain uses TRBV3-1 (or the pseudogene TRBV3-2) with TRBJ2-2; D assignment may be TRBD1 or TRBD2 (6 bases each). The germline V gene has CDR1 LGHDT and CDR2 YNNKEL (reference sequence). The CDR3 length is 15 residues. V shed 3 bases and J shed 5 bases, with 13 bases lying between them. The CDR3 nucleotides are TGTGCCAGCAGCCAGGGGGGCCAACTAACCGGGGAGCTGTTTTTT. Amino acid sequence: CASSQGGQLTGELFF.

The chain recombines TRBV2 with TRBJ1-3; D possibly corresponds to TRBD1 (6 bases). The germline CDR1 and CDR2 sequences are SNHLY and FYNNEI. V gave up 6 bases and J gave up 0 bases, with 12 bases separating them. CDR3 size: 15 residues. Written as DNA, the CDR3 is TGTGCCAGCAGGACACAGGGAATCTCTGGAAACACCATATATTTT. It yields the protein CASRTQGISGNTIYF. The full variable domain, with the rest looked up from reference TRBV2 and TRBJ1-3, is EPEVTQTPSHQVTQMGQEVILRCVPISNHLYFYWYRQILGQKVEFLVSFYNNEISEKSEIFDDQFSVERPDGSNFTLKIRSTKLEDSAMYFCASRTQGISGNTIYFGEGSWLTVV.

This clone was counted a few times. J is TRBJ2-5 and V is TRBV28; 7 nucleotides agree with TRBD1. The length of the CDR3 is 13 residues. The germline CDR1 and CDR2 sequences are MDHEN and SYDVKM. V shed 5 bases, J shed 5 bases, and the junction held 5 bases outside the gene matches. The CDR3 sequence is CASSDRVPETQYF. Here the CDR3 DNA reads TGTGCCAGCAGTGACAGGGTCCCGGAGACCCAGTACTTC.

The genes are TRBV25-1 and TRBJ2-1, with a weak D call TRBD2 (6 bases). The CDR3 has 15 amino acids. V was trimmed by 2 bases and J by 8 bases, leaving 16 bases between them. Germline V gives CDR1 MGHDK, CDR2 SYGVNS. The CDR3 loop reads CASSEGGATGDEQFF. Written as DNA, the CDR3 is TGTGCCAGCAGTGAAGGCGGGGCTACGGGGGATGAGCAGTTCTTC.

Only one count was recorded for this clone. The J gene is TRBJ1-4, the V gene TRBV7-3, with unresolved D. In germline, CDR1 is SGHTA, CDR2 FQGTGA. The CDR3 has 15 amino acids. The V end was cut by 2 bases, the J end by 10 bases, with 17 bases between. CDR3 loop: CASSLERAGRGKLFF. The DNA of the CDR3 is TGTGCCAGCAGCTTAGAAAGGGCAGGTCGTGGAAAACTGTTTTTT.

The chain joins TRBV27 to TRBJ1-2, with TRBD1 as a possible D gene (5 bases). The CDR3 runs to 14 residues. Germline V gene sequence: CDR1 MNHEY, CDR2 SMNVEV (reference sequence). Trimming removed 0 bases at V and 8 bases at J, with 13 bases between. The CDR3 DNA sequence: TGTGCCAGCAGTTTATCTAGGGAGTGGGGCGGCTACACCTTC. The encoded protein is CASSLSREWGGYTF.

The rearrangement links TRBV2 to TRBJ1-1; D not resolved. The V end was cut by 4 bases, the J end by 0 bases, with 9 bases between. In germline, CDR1 is SNHLY, CDR2 FYNNEI. This CDR3 region has 14 residues. The CDR3 DNA reads as TGTGCCAGCAGTGGTCCCCACCTGAACACTGAAGCTTTCTTT. Translating it yields CASSGPHLNTEAFF.

The chain uses TRBV19 and TRBJ1-3; 7 bases are shared with TRBD1. The CDR3 consists of 19 residues. Germline values: CDR1 LNHDA, CDR2 SQIVND (reference sequence). Trimming at V came to 5 bases and at J to 0 bases, leaving 16 bases not matched to a gene. The CDR3: CASSFPGTVYMSSGNTIYF. The CDR3 bases are TGTGCCAGTAGTTTCCCCGGGACAGTTTATATGAGCTCTGGAAACACCATATATTTT.

V gene TRBV27 combines with J gene TRBJ2-1, with 8 bases fitting TRBD2. This CDR3 comprises 17 residues. In germline, CDR1 is MNHEY, CDR2 SMNVEV (reference sequence). Trimming took 3 bases from V and 7 from J; bases not matched to a gene: 14. In DNA form, the CDR3 reads TGTGCCAGCAGTTTCTCCCTTAGCGGGACAAGACAGAATGAGCAGTTCTTC. Translation: CASSFSLSGTRQNEQFF.

This clone was seen a few times. This rearrangement joins TRBV6-5 to TRBJ1-2; 8 nucleotides match TRBD1. CDR1 and CDR2 from the germline V gene are MNHEY and SVGAGI. The CDR3 contains 13 residues. V lost 7 bases to trimming and J lost 8 bases; unmatched junction nucleotides: 9. The CDR3 spells CASKLTGVSGYTF. For the CDR3, the DNA is TGTGCCAGCAAGCTGACAGGGGTGTCGGGCTACACCTTC.

This chain uses TRBV6-2 or TRBV6-3 with TRBJ1-1; D unresolved. Trimming shortened V by 2 bases and J by 9 bases, and 10 bases separated the two germline ends. The CDR3 spans 12 residues. In germline, CDR1 is MNHEY, CDR2 SVGEGT. The CDR3: CASSYPRGKAFF. The CDR3 DNA follows: TGTGCCAGCAGTTACCCCCGGGGTAAAGCTTTCTTT.

This chain joins TRBV27 and TRBJ1-2, with 8 bases aligning to TRBD1. The junction had 3 bases not matched to a gene; V was cut back by 3 bases and J by 3 bases. Germline values: CDR1 MNHEY, CDR2 SMNVEV (reference sequence). The CDR3 runs 14 residues. The CDR3 region is CASSFMGQDYGYTF. Here the CDR3 DNA reads TGTGCCAGCAGTTTCATGGGACAGGACTATGGCTACACCTTC.

This clone was detected many times. Other nucleotide sequences in the sample specify the same CDR3. The gene calls are TRBV7-8 and TRBJ2-3; a possible D gene is TRBD2 (5 bases). The V end lost 5 bases, the J end lost 5 bases, and 11 bases lay between the germline ends. The CDR3 is made up of 13 amino acids. Germline V gene data show CDR1 as SGHVS and CDR2 as FQNEAQ. The CDR3 sequence is CASSPPREDTQYF. CDR3 nucleotide sequence: TGTGCCAGCAGCCCCCCTCGGGAAGATACGCAGTATTTT.

This clone was detected once. The J gene is TRBJ2-4, the V gene TRBV18; maybe TRBD2 (5 bases). The CDR3 runs 13 residues. Germline V CDR1 and CDR2: KGHSH, LQKENI. The germline V and J ends were trimmed by 5 bases and 6 bases, with 11 bases remaining between them. CDR3 residues: CASSGEGANIQYF. CDR3 bases: TGTGCCAGCTCAGGTGAGGGTGCAAACATTCAGTACTTC.

The chain recombines TRBV30 with TRBJ1-1; D not certain. V lost 6 bases to trimming and J lost 0 bases, with 11 bases between them. CDR1 and CDR2 from the germline V gene are GTSNPN and SVGIG (reference sequence). This CDR3 has 13 residues. CDR3 region: CACYGNLNTEAFF. The CDR3 DNA is TGTGCCTGTTACGGGAATTTGAACACTGAAGCTTTCTTT.

The chain uses TRBV5-6 and TRBJ2-7; D is unresolved. With 3 bases removed from V and 0 bases from J, the gap between germline ends came to 4 bases. Germline V gene data show CDR1 as SGHDT and CDR2 as YYEEEE. The CDR3 runs 12 residues. The CDR3 loop is CASSSSSYEQYF. DNA of the CDR3: TGTGCCAGCAGCTCGTCCTCCTACGAGCAGTACTTC.

The rearrangement links TRBV4-2 to TRBJ1-1; D unresolved. The CDR3 totals 14 residues. The V gene lost 4 bases and the J gene lost 7 bases, with 16 bases spanning the gap. Germline loops: CDR1 LGHNA, CDR2 YNFKEQ. The CDR3 coding sequence is TGTGCCAGCAGCCCGGGCGGGGATGGGGATGAAGCTTTCTTT. Translated, it gives CASSPGGDGDEAFF.

V usage is TRBV20-1 and J usage is TRBJ1-5, with 7 positions matching TRBD1. CDR3 length: 15 amino acids. Germline lookup yields CDR1 DFQATT and CDR2 SNEGSKA (reference sequence). Losses at the gene ends were 3 bases for V and 4 bases for J; bases not matched to a gene: 9. CDR3 in amino acids: CSASARQGNNQPQHF. The CDR3 bases are TGCAGTGCTAGTGCCCGACAGGGCAATAATCAGCCCCAGCATTTT.

The chain couples TRBV11-3 to TRBJ2-6; D possibly corresponds to TRBD1 (6 bases). Germline CDR1 is SGHNT and CDR2 is YENEEA. Trimming took off 5 bases at V and 0 bases at J, with 14 bases between the two ends. The CDR3 is 17 amino acids. Here the CDR3 reads CASSRTTGLSGANVLTF. The DNA for the CDR3 is TGTGCCAGCAGCAGAACGACAGGACTCTCTGGGGCCAACGTCCTGACTTTC.

This clone was seen only once. This chain connects TRBV11-1 to TRBJ1-6, with no clear D. Germline V CDR1 and CDR2: SGHAT, FQDESV (reference sequence). The CDR3 has 15 residues. Between the trimmed V and J ends, which lost 2 bases and 2 bases, there was a span of 7 bases. The CDR3 DNA reads TGTGCCAGCAGCTTAAGACCGGCCTATAATTCACCCCTCCACTTT. Protein product: CASSLRPAYNSPLHF.

This clone is a singleton in its sample. The V call is TRBV5-1, the J call TRBJ1-1, with TRBD1 matching over 7 bases. CDR1 is SGHRS, CDR2 YFSETQ, per germline. The CDR3 covers 16 residues. The trim removed 0 bases at V and 2 bases at J, leaving 7 bases unmatched. In nucleotides, the CDR3 is TGCGCCAGCAGCTTGGCCCCGACAGGGATAAACACTGAAGCTTTCTTT. Protein: CASSLAPTGINTEAFF.

The gene calls are TRBV5-1 and TRBJ1-6, with 7 bases lining up with TRBD1. In germline, CDR1 is SGHRS, CDR2 YFSETQ. The V gene end was trimmed by 4 bases and the J gene end by 8 bases; junction bases not matched to a gene: 15. CDR3 size: 17 residues. The CDR3 DNA follows: TGCGCCAGCAGCCCCCTTGGAAGGGGGCGGGGGGATTCACCCCTCCACTTT. Its translation is CASSPLGRGRGDSPLHF.

The chain links TRBV11-2 to TRBJ1-6; a possible D gene is TRBD1 (5 bases). The CDR3 totals 14 residues. V was shortened by 2 bases and J by 10 bases, with 12 bases between the two germline ends. The germline CDR1 and CDR2 sequences are SGHAT and FQNNGV. The DNA of the CDR3 is TGTGCCAGCAGCTTAATTGGGGGGGACTCACCCCTCCACTTT. It is translated as CASSLIGGDSPLHF.

The CDR3: CATARGNYGYTF. Here the CDR3 DNA reads TGTGCCACCGCGCGGGGGAACTATGGCTACACCTTC. The genes are TRBV2 and TRBJ1-2, with D possibly matching TRBD1 (5 bases). Germline loops: CDR1 SNHLY, CDR2 FYNNEI. V was pared by 10 bases and J by 2 bases, with 11 bases between. The length of the CDR3 is 12 residues. Complete variable domain (other parts from reference TRBV2 and TRBJ1-2): EPEVTQTPSHQVTQMGQEVILRCVPISNHLYFYWYRQILGQKVEFLVSFYNNEISEKSEIFDDQFSVERPDGSNFTLKIRSTKLEDSAMYFCATARGNYGYTFGSGTRLTVV.

Remarks on this clone: At one end, the junction sequence differs from germline, possibly due to a read error. Other DNA sequences in this specimen translate into the identical CDR3. V and J are TRBV28 and TRBJ1-4; 12 bases agree with TRBD1. The CDR3 contains 17 residues. The germline V gene encodes CDR1 MDHEN and CDR2 SYDVKM. The CDR3 protein is CASSIGTGGWYNEKLFF. CDR3 coding DNA: TGTGCCAGCAGTATCGGGACAGGGGGCTGGTATAACGAAAAGCTGTTTTTT.

The chain carries TRBV6-5 and TRBJ1-2; D is undetermined. This CDR3 spans 14 amino acids. Germline V gene data show CDR1 as MNHEY and CDR2 as SVGAGI. V lost 4 bases, J lost 4 bases, and 13 bases lay in between. This CDR3 is CASSSFRGGYGYTF. CDR3 DNA sequence: TGTGCCAGCAGTTCGTTCCGGGGAGGCTATGGCTACACCTTC.

The rearrangement links TRBV6-5 to TRBJ1-6; D remains ambiguous. This CDR3 spans 15 amino acids. V was pared by 5 bases and J by 9 bases, with 17 bases between. Germline V gene lookup returns CDR1 MNHEY and CDR2 SVGAGI. The CDR3 sequence is CASSPVRTTGSPLHF. The CDR3 DNA reads as TGTGCCAGCAGTCCTGTCCGGACCACGGGTTCACCCCTCCACTTT.